Shown below are 16 T cell receptor beta chains from a single sample sequenced in a study of neoadjuvant anti-PD-1 for oral cavity cancer. Only in-frame clones appear in the TCRdb table, and some are missing; sequencing was by immunoSEQ multiplex PCR. Of 11,000 to 15,000 clones listed, approximately 70% are singletons. This sample comprised PBMCs, obtained before nivolumab (anti-PD-1) treatment. The source is a person aged 35-80 years with oral cavity squamous cell carcinoma.

This clone has only a few counts. The chain is built from TRBV5-4 and TRBJ2-2, with a possible D match to TRBD1 (6 bases). There are 14 residues in the CDR3. Per germline, CDR1 SGHNT and CDR2 YYREEE (reference sequence). V dropped 4 bases and J dropped 1 base, with 8 bases sitting between them. The DNA for the CDR3 is TGTGCCAGCAGCGTGGACAGGAACACCGGGGAGCTGTTTTTT. Translated: CASSVDRNTGELFF.

The CDR3 reads CASTGATGANTEAFF. CDR3 DNA sequence: TGTGCCAGCACCGGAGCCACCGGGGCGAACACTGAAGCTTTCTTT. This chain joins TRBV2 and TRBJ1-1; possible D gene TRBD1, 5 bases. CDR3 length: 15 amino acids. Trimming pared 7 bases from V and 1 base from J, leaving 16 bases between. CDR1 and CDR2 (germline): SNHLY, FYNNEI.

The chain uses TRBV27 and TRBJ2-3; TRBD2 matches at 11 bases. V trimming: 5 bases; J trimming: 7 bases; junction bases outside the gene matches: 14. Germline CDR1 reads MNHEY; CDR2 reads SMNVEV (reference sequence). The CDR3 loop spans 17 amino acids. In DNA, the CDR3 is TGTGCCAGCAGTCCCCCTCCCTCTAGCGGGGGGTTGTATACGCAGTATTTT. Amino acids: CASSPPPSSGGLYTQYF.

The gene calls are TRBV4-1 and TRBJ1-5, with no clear D. The V end lost 0 bases, the J end lost 4 bases, and 7 bases lay between the germline ends. Germline CDR1 reads MGHRA; CDR2 reads YSYEKL. CDR3 length: 14 amino acids. The CDR3 coding sequence is TGCGCCAGCAGCCAAGATAACAGAAATCAGCCCCAGCATTTT. This codes for CASSQDNRNQPQHF.

The chain is built from TRBV27 and TRBJ1-6, with D tentatively TRBD1 (5 bases). This CDR3 region has 12 residues. CDR1 and CDR2 from the germline V gene are MNHEY and SMNVEV (reference sequence). Between the trimmed V and J ends, which lost 6 bases and 14 bases, there was a span of 14 bases. In DNA form, the CDR3 reads TGTGCCAGCAGGGGGGTTGTGGGGGCCCTCCACTTT. It codes for CASRGVVGALHF.

V gene TRBV19 combines with J gene TRBJ1-3, with D perhaps TRBD1 (5 bases). V gave up 0 bases and J gave up 2 bases, with 11 bases separating them. The CDR3 is 16 amino acids. Germline CDR1 is LNHDA and CDR2 is SQIVND (reference sequence). In DNA, the CDR3 is TGTGCCAGTAGTATAGACCGGACAAGAGCTGGAAACACCATATATTTT. The encoded protein is CASSIDRTRAGNTIYF.

The chain recombines TRBV6-1 with TRBJ1-1; no definite D call. CDR3 length: 14 amino acids. Germline CDR1 MNHNS, CDR2 SASEGT. Trimming removed 0 bases from V and 7 bases from J, with 12 bases in between. The CDR3 region has the DNA TGTGCCAGCAGTGAAGCGCTCGAGGCTGGTGAAGCTTTCTTT. Its protein is CASSEALEAGEAFF.

J is TRBJ2-3 and V is TRBV4-1, with D perhaps TRBD2 (6 bases). The CDR3 extends over 15 amino acids. Trimming left V 1 base short and J 5 bases short, with 13 bases between. Germline V gives CDR1 MGHRA, CDR2 YSYEKL. Here the CDR3 reads CASSQVGVGGDTQYF. The CDR3 DNA is TGCGCCAGCAGCCAAGTAGGGGTGGGGGGAGATACGCAGTATTTT.

This clone was seen only once. The rearrangement uses TRBV5-6 and TRBJ2-5; perhaps D is TRBD1 or TRBD2 (5 bases each). This CDR3 is 13 amino acids long. The germline gives CDR1 SGHDT, CDR2 YYEEEE. Deletions cut 3 bases from V and 7 bases from J, with 13 bases between. This CDR3 is CASSSGDPGTQYF. The CDR3 region has the DNA TGTGCCAGCAGCTCCGGGGACCCGGGGACCCAGTACTTC. Full variable domain (outside the CDR3, taken from reference TRBV5-6 and TRBJ2-5): DAGVTQSPTHLIKTRGQQVTLRCSPKSGHDTVSWYQQALGQGPQFIFQYYEEEERQRGNFPDRFSGHQFPNYSSELNVNALLLGDSALYLCASSSGDPGTQYFGPGTRLLVL.

J is TRBJ2-1 and V is TRBV5-1; D remains unclear. Germline V gene sequence: CDR1 SGHRS, CDR2 YFSETQ. The CDR3 is 13 amino acids. V was clipped by 2 bases and J by 5 bases, with 8 bases between them. CDR3 coding DNA: TGCGCCAGCAGCTTCCTTCAAAACAATGAGCAGTTCTTC. This translates into CASSFLQNNEQFF.

J is TRBJ1-2 and V is TRBV29-1, with 7 bases identical to TRBD1. V lost 7 bases, J lost 2 bases, and 10 bases stayed unmatched. CDR3 length equals 14 residues. Germline V gene data show CDR1 as SQVTM and CDR2 as ANQGSEA. The CDR3: CSASSSTGNYGYTF. The CDR3 DNA is TGCAGCGCCTCCAGTTCGACAGGGAACTATGGCTACACCTTC.

The chain carries TRBV15 and TRBJ1-1; D uncertain. CDR1 is LNHNV, CDR2 YYDKDF, per germline (reference sequence). The CDR3 covers 16 residues. Deletions cut 0 bases from V and 0 bases from J, with 11 bases between. The CDR3: CATSRDGSTMNTEAFF. The CDR3 DNA reads TGTGCCACCAGCAGAGATGGGTCAACCATGAACACTGAAGCTTTCTTT.

The table lists this clone with a count of one. The chain couples TRBV5-1 to TRBJ2-1; the D is unclear. The CDR3 extends over 11 amino acids. Trimming took 2 bases from V and 9 from J, leaving 6 bases between them. Germline V CDR1 and CDR2: SGHRS, YFSETQ. The CDR3 sequence is CASSFNFEQFF. CDR3 DNA: TGCGCCAGCAGCTTCAATTTTGAGCAGTTCTTC.

This clone was seen a few times. The V gene is TRBV27, the J gene TRBJ1-5; possibly TRBD1 for D (6 bases). V lost 8 bases and J 5 bases, leaving 22 bases between the germline ends. Per germline, CDR1 MNHEY and CDR2 SMNVEV (reference sequence). There are 16 residues in the CDR3. In nucleotides, the CDR3 is TGTGCCAGCGCCCCCGGGGACAACCGGGGCGATCAGCCCCAGCATTTT. Amino acids: CASAPGDNRGDQPQHF.

This chain uses TRBV28 with TRBJ2-5; no definite D call. Germline V gene data show CDR1 as MDHEN and CDR2 as SYDVKM. Trimming cost V 4 bases and J 1 base, with 4 bases left between them. The CDR3 is made up of 12 amino acids. The CDR3 reads CASSSVQETQYF. The CDR3 nucleotides read TGTGCCAGCAGTTCGGTCCAAGAGACCCAGTACTTC.

Only a few counts were recorded for this clone. This chain links TRBV6-1 with TRBJ1-1; 8 positions agree with TRBD1. This CDR3 region has 14 residues. Germline values: CDR1 MNHNS, CDR2 SASEGT. Losses at the gene ends were 7 bases for V and 5 bases for J; bases not matched to a gene: 9. CDR3 bases: TGTGCCAGCACCCAGGGGGCAGGATCTACTGAAGCTTTCTTT. This sequence encodes CASTQGAGSTEAFF.